This is a list of T cell receptor beta chains from one sample in a study of beta chain features in type 1 diabetes. Data came from immunoSEQ multiplex PCR; TCRdb stores just in-frame clones and leaves some out. The table includes about 650,000 clones, over 10% detected once. Input material: naive CD4+ T cells from blood. These receptor sequences come from a man aged 25-40 years with type 1 diabetes. CDR3s include the opening cysteine and the closing phenylalanine or tryptophan. A D gene is named only where the DNA matches it firmly. Size is stated for part of the rows, as once, few or many counts, or as a class when the clone is expanded.

V	J	D	size	DNA	CDR3
TRBV4-3	TRBJ1-6	NA	few	TGCGCCAGCAGCAGAGAACAGGATAATTCACCCCTCCACTTT	CASSREQDNSPLHF
TRBV7-9	TRBJ2-7	NA	NA	TGTGCCAGCAGCTTAGGTTACGGCCACAGGGACTTACACGAGCAGTACTTC	CASSLGYGHRDLHEQYF
TRBV27	TRBJ1-6	TRBD1	few	TGTGCCAGCAGTTTAGCCCAGGGGGGATCACCCCTCCACTTT	CASSLAQGGSPLHF
TRBV9	TRBJ2-1	NA	NA	TGTGCCAGCAGCGCCCTTGCGGGGGCTACTAATGAGCAGTTCTTC	CASSALAGATNEQFF
TRBV25-1	TRBJ2-7	NA	many	TGTGCCAGCAGCAGCATGGGGTGGGTTGCCTACGAGCAGTACTTC	CASSSMGWVAYEQYF
TRBV5-1	TRBJ2-5	NA	NA	TGCGCCAGCAGGGGGTTTCCACAAGAGACCCAGTACTTC	CASRGFPQETQYF
TRBV4-3	TRBJ2-5	NA	NA	TGCGCCAGCAGTCGGGCAGGGCGAGAGACCCAGTACTTC	CASSRAGRETQYF
TRBV9	TRBJ1-6	TRBD1	few	TGTGCCAGCAGCGTATACAGGGGTTCACCCCTCCACTTT	CASSVYRGSPLHF
TRBV7-9	TRBJ2-1	NA	NA	TGTGCCAGCAGCTTAGGGACTACCATCAATGAGCAGTTCTTC	CASSLGTTINEQFF
TRBV7-2	TRBJ1-3	NA	few	TGTGCCAGCAGCCCTTTCGGAAACACCATATATTTT	CASSPFGNTIYF
TRBV29-1	TRBJ1-5	TRBD1	NA	TGCAGCGCCCCAGATTTGGACAGGCGCAATCAGCCCCAGCATTTT	CSAPDLDRRNQPQHF
TRBV6-5	TRBJ1-1	NA	NA	TGTGCCAGCAGTTTCCCCGGGGGCGGGGGCAACACTGAAGCTTTCTTT	CASSFPGGGGNTEAFF
TRBV5-6	TRBJ1-2	NA	NA	TGTGCCAGCAGCTTGGGGAGTTCCTCCTATGGCTACACCTTC	CASSLGSSSYGYTF
TRBV11-2	TRBJ2-5	NA	once	TGTGCCAGCAGCTTAGGGGCACAAGAGACCCAGTACTTC	CASSLGAQETQYF
TRBV2	TRBJ2-7	TRBD1	once	TGTGCCGAGAGAGGACAGGGCCACGAGCAGTACTTC	CAERGQGHEQYF
TRBV6-1	TRBJ1-5	NA	few	TGTGCCAGCAGTGAATCGGTCAACAGGGTGGGGTATCAGCCCCAGCATTTT	CASSESVNRVGYQPQHF
TRBV2	TRBJ2-5	NA	few	TGTGCCAGCAGTGAACGAGAACAGCAAGAGACCCAGTACTTC	CASSEREQQETQYF
TRBV29-1	TRBJ2-7	TRBD1	NA	TGCAGCGTAGGACAGGGGTTCTCCTACGAGCAGTACTTC	CSVGQGFSYEQYF
TRBV7-7	TRBJ2-2	NA	few	TGTGCCAGCAGCTTAGGTAGTACCGGGGAGCTGTTTTTT	CASSLGSTGELFF
TRBV13	TRBJ2-1	TRBD2	NA	TGTGCCAGCAGCTTACGAGCGGGAGCCTACAATGAGCAGTTCTTC	CASSLRAGAYNEQFF
TRBV7-2	TRBJ2-7	TRBD1	NA	TGTGCCAGCAGCACCAGAACAGGGGGCCAGGCTTACGAGCAGTACTTC	CASSTRTGGQAYEQYF
TRBV7-8	TRBJ2-1	NA	few	TGTGCCAGCAGCTTAGGTGAATATGAGCAGTTCTTC	CASSLGEYEQFF
TRBV4-2	TRBJ2-5	TRBD2	few	TGTGCCAGCAGCCAACTGGCCGGGACTAGGACCCAAGAGACCCAGTACTTC	CASSQLAGTRTQETQYF
TRBV4-2	TRBJ1-4	NA	NA	TGTGCCAGCAGCCAAGGGGAAGGGGCGGGTGAAAAACTGTTTTTT	CASSQGEGAGEKLFF
TRBV11-2	TRBJ1-5	NA	NA	TGTGCCAGCAGCTTCGGGGAGAGCAATCAGCCCCAGCATTTT	CASSFGESNQPQHF
TRBV29-1	TRBJ2-3	NA	NA	TGCAGCGTTGCAGGCCGCCAAACAGATACGCAGTATTTT	CSVAGRQTDTQYF
TRBV28	TRBJ1-4	NA	NA	TGTGCCAGCAGTTCCACCCTCGTCGGTGAAAAACTGTTTTTT	CASSSTLVGEKLFF
TRBV11-2	TRBJ1-5	NA	few	TGTGCCAGCAGCTTAGGACAGACCGATCAGCCCCAGCATTTT	CASSLGQTDQPQHF
TRBV5-4	TRBJ1-2	TRBD1	few	TGTGCCAGCAGCTCGGGGACAGGGAATTCCTACACCTTC	CASSSGTGNSYTF
TRBV19	TRBJ2-5	NA	NA	TGTGCCAGTCGGGGGACAGTTAAAGAGACCCAGTACTTC	CASRGTVKETQYF
TRBV29-1	TRBJ1-3	NA	NA	TGCAGCGTTGTTAGCCCCAATGGAAACACCATATATTTT	CSVVSPNGNTIYF
TRBV23-1	TRBJ1-2	NA	NA	TGCGCCAGCAGTCAATCGATCCCCAGGAAAGATGGCTACACCTTC	CASSQSIPRKDGYTF
TRBV6-6	TRBJ2-7	TRBD1	NA	TGTGCCAGCAGTTTAGGGACAGGGTTATACGAGCAGTACTTC	CASSLGTGLYEQYF
TRBV2	TRBJ2-7	TRBD1	NA	TGTGCCAGCAATCCACAGGGGGGACTCTCCTACGAGCAGTACTTC	CASNPQGGLSYEQYF
TRBV6-1	TRBJ2-7	NA	NA	TGTGCCACTTCAGTTACCTACGAGCAGTACTTC	CATSVTYEQYF
TRBV9	TRBJ1-1	TRBD1	few	TGTGCCAGCCGACAGGGATGGGACACTGAAGCTTTCTTT	CASRQGWDTEAFF
TRBV28	TRBJ2-7	NA	few	TGTGCCAGCAGTTTGGCAGGGACGATGTACGAGCAGTACTTC	CASSLAGTMYEQYF
TRBV30	TRBJ2-1	NA	few	TGTGCCTGGGAGATATCGCAGGGTGCCTACAATGAGCAGTTCTTC	CAWEISQGAYNEQFF
TRBV10-3	TRBJ1-6	TRBD1	NA	TGTGCCATCAGCCTGGGACAGGTTAATTCACCCCTCCACTTT	CAISLGQVNSPLHF
TRBV13	TRBJ2-7	NA	NA	TGTGCCAGCAGCTTAGGGCCTACACGGAGGTACGAGCAGTACTTC	CASSLGPTRRYEQYF
TRBV19	TRBJ2-3	TRBD2	NA	TGTGCCAGTAGCGCTAGCGGATATACGCAGTATTTT	CASSASGYTQYF
TRBV5-1	TRBJ1-2	NA	few	TGCGCCAGCAGCTTGGACAGTAATGGCTACACCTTC	CASSLDSNGYTF
TRBV29-1	TRBJ2-1	NA	NA	TGCAGCGTTGAAGGGAGACAGGACGCCTTTTACAATGAGCAGTTCTTC	CSVEGRQDAFYNEQFF
TRBV5-4	TRBJ2-6	NA	few	TGTGCCAGCAGTCAAGATCCTGGGGCCAACGTCCTGACTTTC	CASSQDPGANVLTF
TRBV6-6	TRBJ2-3	TRBD2	few	TGTGCCAGCACCGAGACTAGCGGCGCAGATACGCAGTATTTT	CASTETSGADTQYF
TRBV7-2	TRBJ2-1	TRBD2	few	TGTGCCAGCAGCCCTAATGCGGGGGAAGGTGAGCAGTTCTTC	CASSPNAGEGEQFF
TRBV5-4	TRBJ2-7	TRBD1	NA	TGTGCCAGCAGCTTGGTCCCCGGACAGGGCGATTACGAGCAGTACTTC	CASSLVPGQGDYEQYF
TRBV6-5	TRBJ1-2	NA	NA	TGTGCCAGCAGTTACTCCAGGGGATATGGCTACACCTTC	CASSYSRGYGYTF
TRBV5-1	TRBJ2-6	NA	few	TGCGCCAGCAGCTTGGCTAGCCACTCTGGGGCCAACGTCCTGACTTTC	CASSLASHSGANVLTF
TRBV14	TRBJ1-6	NA	NA	TGTGCCAGCAGCCTTCGAACGGGATCGAACGTATATAATTCACCCCTCCACTTT	CASSLRTGSNVYNSPLHF
TRBV14	TRBJ2-7	TRBD1	NA	TGTGCCAGCAGCCAACCTATGGACAGGGGGCGCCTCTACGAGCAGTACTTC	CASSQPMDRGRLYEQYF
TRBV12-5	TRBJ1-2	TRBD1	NA	TGTGCTAGTGGTCGTACAGTGGGACAGGGAGGCTACACCTTC	CASGRTVGQGGYTF
TRBV5-1	TRBJ1-5	NA	few	TGCGCCAGCAGCCAGGGCCCCGGTCAGCCCCAGCATTTT	CASSQGPGQPQHF
TRBV10-3	TRBJ2-7	TRBD1	NA	TGTGCCATCAGTGAGTACCGGGGGACAGGGGACTACGAGCAGTACTTC	CAISEYRGTGDYEQYF
TRBV11-2	TRBJ2-3	NA	few	TGTGCCAGCAGCTTAGGCGGTACAGATACGCAGTATTTT	CASSLGGTDTQYF
TRBV19	TRBJ2-1	TRBD1	few	TGTGCCAGTAGTCTAGATCCCGGGACAGTGGGCAACAATGAGCAGTTCTTC	CASSLDPGTVGNNEQFF
TRBV28	TRBJ1-3	NA	NA	TGTGCCAGCACGGCGCCAGGTTCAACTGGAAACACCATATATTTT	CASTAPGSTGNTIYF
TRBV29-1	TRBJ2-7	TRBD1	NA	TGCAGCGTTGCGGGCAGGGGGCAAACCTACGAGCAGTACTTC	CSVAGRGQTYEQYF
TRBV18	TRBJ2-7	NA	few	TGTGCCAGCTCACCAAATTTGGGCAGCTCCTACGAGCAGTACTTC	CASSPNLGSSYEQYF
TRBV30	TRBJ1-2	NA	NA	TGTGCCTGGAGTGGAAACAGGGTGAACTATGGCTACACCTTC	CAWSGNRVNYGYTF